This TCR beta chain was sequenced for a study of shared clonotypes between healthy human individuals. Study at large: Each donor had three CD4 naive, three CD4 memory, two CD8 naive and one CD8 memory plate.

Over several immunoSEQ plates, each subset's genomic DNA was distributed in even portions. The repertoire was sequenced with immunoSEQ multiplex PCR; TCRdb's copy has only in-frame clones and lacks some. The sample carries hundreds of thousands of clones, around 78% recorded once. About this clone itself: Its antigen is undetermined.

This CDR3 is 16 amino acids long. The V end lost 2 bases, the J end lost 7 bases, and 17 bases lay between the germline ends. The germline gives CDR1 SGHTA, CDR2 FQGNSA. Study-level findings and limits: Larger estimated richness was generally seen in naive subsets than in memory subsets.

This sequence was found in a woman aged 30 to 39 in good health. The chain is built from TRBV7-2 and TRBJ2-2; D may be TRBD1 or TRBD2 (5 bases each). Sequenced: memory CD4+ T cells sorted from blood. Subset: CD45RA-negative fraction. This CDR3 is CASSLFKGRGVGELFF. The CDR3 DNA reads TGTGCCAGCAGCTTATTCAAAGGGAGAGGGGTCGGGGAGCTGTTTTTT.